The 9 T cell receptor beta chains presented below share a single source sample, sequenced in a study of early T cells in non-severe SARS-CoV-2 infection. TCRdb ran MiXCR on the 5' RACE reads and lists one entry per CDR3 protein. There are roughly 72,000 distinct CDR3 sequences in the sample; 10% to 15% occur only once, and around 1.1% lies in the top ten. Sequencing was done on a sample of whole blood. All receptors come from an adult who was a healthcare worker with PCR-confirmed SARS-CoV-2 infection or an uninfected control (not recorded which).

There are many counts of this clonotype. The rearrangement links TRBV28 to TRBJ2-1; D is possibly TRBD1 (5 bases). Trimming pared 7 bases from V and 10 bases from J, leaving 11 bases between. The CDR3 extends over 11 amino acids. Germline lookup yields CDR1 MDHEN and CDR2 SYDVKM. The DNA of the CDR3 is TGTGCCAGCAACCTTAACAGGGAGCAGTTCTTC. This translates into CASNLNREQFF.

This clonotype was observed a handful of times. The chain employs TRBV5-4 and TRBJ2-3; 12 bases agree with TRBD1. The germline V gene has CDR1 SGHNT and CDR2 YYREEE (reference sequence). After removal of 4 bases from V and 4 bases from J, the junction contained 4 bases not matched to a gene. The CDR3 is made up of 15 amino acids. The CDR3 DNA reads TGTGCCAGCAGCCAGGGACAGGGGGCCTCAGATACGCAGTATTTT. The encoded protein is CASSQGQGASDTQYF. The full variable domain, its missing parts supplied by reference TRBV5-4 and TRBJ2-3, is ETGVTQSPTHLIKTRGQQVTLRCSSQSGHNTVSWYQQALGQGPQFIFQYYREEENGRGNFPPRFSGLQFPNYSSELNVNALELDDSALYLCASSQGQGASDTQYFGPGTRLTVL.

The rearrangement joins TRBV2 to TRBJ1-1; D gene uncertain. CDR3 length equals 12 residues. CDR1 and CDR2 (germline): SNHLY, FYNNEI. V was pared by 7 bases and J by 1 base, with 7 bases between. The CDR3 DNA sequence: TGTGCCAGCAAGAGCAGGAACACTGAAGCTTTCTTT. Its protein product is CASKSRNTEAFF. Combining the CDR3 with reference TRBV2 and TRBJ1-1 gives the whole variable domain EPEVTQTPSHQVTQMGQEVILRCVPISNHLYFYWYRQILGQKVEFLVSFYNNEISEKSEIFDDQFSVERPDGSNFTLKIRSTKLEDSAMYFCASKSRNTEAFFGQGTRLTVV.

The V gene is TRBV29-1, the J gene TRBJ2-7, with unresolved D. This CDR3 contains 14 residues. Germline loops: CDR1 SQVTM, CDR2 ANQGSEA. V lost 1 base to trimming and J lost 7 bases, with 17 bases between them. This chain's CDR3 is CSVEAAATRREQYF. The CDR3 DNA reads TGCAGCGTTGAAGCGGCCGCGACCCGTCGGGAGCAGTACTTC.

The sample holds many counts of this clonotype. The V gene is TRBV7-2, the J gene TRBJ2-7; D may correspond to TRBD1 or TRBD2 (5 bases each). V lost 3 bases and J 6 bases, leaving 15 bases between the germline ends. The CDR3 contains 14 residues. Germline V gene sequence: CDR1 SGHTA, CDR2 FQGNSA. The CDR3 protein is CASSFTREGSEQYF. CDR3 sequence (DNA): TGTGCCAGCAGCTTCACCCGAGAGGGGTCCGAGCAGTACTTC.

This clonotype was counted many times. J is TRBJ2-1 and V is TRBV15, with D perhaps matching TRBD1 (5 bases). CDR3 length: 16 residues. The V end lost 0 bases, the J end lost 5 bases, and 14 bases lay between the germline ends. Germline-derived CDR1 and CDR2 are LNHNV and YYDKDF (reference sequence). CDR3 region: CATSRDPFAGNNEQFF. The CDR3 DNA is TGTGCCACCAGCAGAGATCCCTTCGCAGGGAACAATGAGCAGTTCTTC.

This clonotype has more than one count but fewer than ten. This sequence joins TRBV28 and TRBJ2-1; D ambiguous. Trimming stripped 8 bases from V and 10 bases from J, with 12 bases between. Germline-derived CDR1 and CDR2 are MDHEN and SYDVKM. The CDR3 spans 11 residues. The CDR3 spells CASYYRTEQFF. The CDR3 DNA sequence: TGTGCCAGCTATTACCGTACCGAGCAGTTCTTC.

The J gene is TRBJ1-1, the V gene TRBV5-4, with no clear D. Trimming removed 0 bases from V and 6 bases from J, with 15 bases in between. The germline gives CDR1 SGHNT, CDR2 YYREEE (reference sequence). The CDR3 loop spans 15 amino acids. CDR3 bases: TGTGCCAGCAGCTTGGCTGAGATTCCTGTACCTGAAGCTTTCTTT. Protein sequence: CASSLAEIPVPEAFF.

This clonotype was observed at least ten times. V gene TRBV6-2 or TRBV6-3 combines with J gene TRBJ2-7; D may match TRBD1 or TRBD2 (5 bases each). CDR3 length: 16 residues. The V gene's germline CDR1 is MNHEY and CDR2 SVGEGT. Trimming removed 5 bases from V and 4 bases from J, with 21 bases in between. The DNA for the CDR3 is TGTGCCAGCAGTATGGGACCCCGGGATAGGACTTACGAGCAGTACTTC. Amino acids: CASSMGPRDRTYEQYF.